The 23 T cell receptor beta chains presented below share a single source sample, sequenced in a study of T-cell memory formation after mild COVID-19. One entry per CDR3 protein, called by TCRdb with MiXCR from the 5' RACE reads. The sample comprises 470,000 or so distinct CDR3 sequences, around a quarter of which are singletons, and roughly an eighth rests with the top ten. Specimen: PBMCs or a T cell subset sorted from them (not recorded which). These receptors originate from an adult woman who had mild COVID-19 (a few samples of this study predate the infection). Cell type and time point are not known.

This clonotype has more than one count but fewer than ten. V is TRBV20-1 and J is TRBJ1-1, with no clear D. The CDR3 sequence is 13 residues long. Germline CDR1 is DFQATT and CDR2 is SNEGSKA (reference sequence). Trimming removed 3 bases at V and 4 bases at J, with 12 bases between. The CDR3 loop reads CSARKGSSTEAFF. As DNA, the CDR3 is TGCAGTGCTAGGAAAGGGTCGAGCACTGAAGCTTTCTTT.

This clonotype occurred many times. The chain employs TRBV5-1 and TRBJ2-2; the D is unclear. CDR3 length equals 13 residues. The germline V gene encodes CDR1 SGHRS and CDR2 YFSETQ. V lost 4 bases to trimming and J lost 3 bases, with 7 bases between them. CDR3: CASSVGDTGELFF. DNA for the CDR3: TGCGCCAGCAGCGTAGGAGACACCGGGGAGCTGTTTTTT.

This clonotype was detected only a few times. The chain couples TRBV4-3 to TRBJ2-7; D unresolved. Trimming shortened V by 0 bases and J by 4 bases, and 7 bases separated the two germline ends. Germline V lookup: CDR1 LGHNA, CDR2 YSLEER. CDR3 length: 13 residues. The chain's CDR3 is CASSQDLGYEQYF. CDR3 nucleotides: TGCGCCAGCAGCCAAGATCTTGGGTACGAGCAGTACTTC.

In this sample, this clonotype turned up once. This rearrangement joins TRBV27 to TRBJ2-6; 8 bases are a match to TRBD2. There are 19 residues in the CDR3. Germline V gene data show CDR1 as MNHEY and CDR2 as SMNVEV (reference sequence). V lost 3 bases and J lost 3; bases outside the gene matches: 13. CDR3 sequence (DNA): TGTGCCAGCAGTTTTTTCTGGCGGGGGGTGGGGGTTGGGGCCAACGTCCTGACTTTC. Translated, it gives CASSFFWRGVGVGANVLTF.

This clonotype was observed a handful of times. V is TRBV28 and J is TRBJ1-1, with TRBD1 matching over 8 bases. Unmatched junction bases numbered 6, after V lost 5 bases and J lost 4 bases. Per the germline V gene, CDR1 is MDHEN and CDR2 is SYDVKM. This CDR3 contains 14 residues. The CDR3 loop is CASSPGGGGTEAFF. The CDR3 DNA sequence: TGTGCCAGCAGTCCAGGGGGCGGCGGCACTGAAGCTTTCTTT.

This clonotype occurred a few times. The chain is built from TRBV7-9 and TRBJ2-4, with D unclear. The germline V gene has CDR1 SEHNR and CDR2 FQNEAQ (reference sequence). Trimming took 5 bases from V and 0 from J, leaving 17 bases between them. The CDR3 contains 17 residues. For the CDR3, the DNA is TGTGCCAGCAGCCCGTTGATGCGCGTTTTAGCCAAAAACATTCAGTACTTC. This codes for CASSPLMRVLAKNIQYF.

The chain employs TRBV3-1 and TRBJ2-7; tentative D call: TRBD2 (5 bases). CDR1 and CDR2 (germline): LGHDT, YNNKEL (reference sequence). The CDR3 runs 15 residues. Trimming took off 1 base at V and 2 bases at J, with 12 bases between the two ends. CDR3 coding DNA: TGTGCCAGCAGCCAAGCGGGCGGGCTCACCTACGAGCAGTACTTC. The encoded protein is CASSQAGGLTYEQYF.

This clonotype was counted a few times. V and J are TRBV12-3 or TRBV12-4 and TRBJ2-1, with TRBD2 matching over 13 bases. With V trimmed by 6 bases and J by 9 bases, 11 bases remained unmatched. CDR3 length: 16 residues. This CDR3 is CASRTAGTSGTSEQFF. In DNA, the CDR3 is TGTGCCAGCAGAACGGCCGGGACTAGCGGGACGAGTGAGCAGTTCTTC.

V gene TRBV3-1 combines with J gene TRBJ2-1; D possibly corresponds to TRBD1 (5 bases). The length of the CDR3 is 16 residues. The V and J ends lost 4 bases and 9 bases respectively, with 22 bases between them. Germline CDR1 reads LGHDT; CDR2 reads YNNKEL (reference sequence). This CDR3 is CASSRKGIDPTPEQFF. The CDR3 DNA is TGTGCCAGCAGCCGTAAGGGGATTGACCCCACCCCTGAGCAGTTCTTC.

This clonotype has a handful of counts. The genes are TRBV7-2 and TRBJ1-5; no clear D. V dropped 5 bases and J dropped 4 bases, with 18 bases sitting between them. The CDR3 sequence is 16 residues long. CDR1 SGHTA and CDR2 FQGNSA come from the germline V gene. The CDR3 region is CASSLDMVGLNQPQHF. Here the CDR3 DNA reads TGTGCCAGCAGCCTCGATATGGTGGGTCTGAATCAGCCCCAGCATTTT.

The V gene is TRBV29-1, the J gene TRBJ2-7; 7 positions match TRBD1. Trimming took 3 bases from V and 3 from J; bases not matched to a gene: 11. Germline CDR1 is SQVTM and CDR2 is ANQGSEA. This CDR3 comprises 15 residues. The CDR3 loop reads CSVDGQEETGYEQYF. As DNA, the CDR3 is TGCAGCGTTGACGGACAGGAAGAGACTGGCTACGAGCAGTACTTC.

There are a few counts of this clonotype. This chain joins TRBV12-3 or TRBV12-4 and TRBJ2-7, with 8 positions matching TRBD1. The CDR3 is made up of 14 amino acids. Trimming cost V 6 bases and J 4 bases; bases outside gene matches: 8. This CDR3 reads CASRNRDRPYEQYF. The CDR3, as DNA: TGTGCCAGCAGGAACCGGGACAGGCCATACGAGCAGTACTTC.

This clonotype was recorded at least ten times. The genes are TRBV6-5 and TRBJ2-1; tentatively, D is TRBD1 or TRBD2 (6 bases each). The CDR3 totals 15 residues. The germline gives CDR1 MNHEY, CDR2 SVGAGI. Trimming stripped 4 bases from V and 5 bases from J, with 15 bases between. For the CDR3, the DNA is TGTGCCAGCAGTTGGTCTCGGAGGGGGGACAATGAGCAGTTCTTC. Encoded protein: CASSWSRRGDNEQFF.

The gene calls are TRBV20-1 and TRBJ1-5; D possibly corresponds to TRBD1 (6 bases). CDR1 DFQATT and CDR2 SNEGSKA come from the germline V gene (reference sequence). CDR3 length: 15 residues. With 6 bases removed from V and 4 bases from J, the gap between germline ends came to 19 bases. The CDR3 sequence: CSAQFGGAENQPQHF. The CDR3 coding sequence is TGCAGTGCCCAGTTCGGGGGGGCGGAGAATCAGCCCCAGCATTTT.

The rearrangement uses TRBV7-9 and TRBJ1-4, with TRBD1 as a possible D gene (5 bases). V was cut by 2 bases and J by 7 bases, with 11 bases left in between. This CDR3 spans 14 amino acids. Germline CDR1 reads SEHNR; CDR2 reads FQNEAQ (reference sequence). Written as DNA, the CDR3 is TGTGCCAGCAGCTTACAGGGCCCTATTGAAAAACTGTTTTTT. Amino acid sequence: CASSLQGPIEKLFF.

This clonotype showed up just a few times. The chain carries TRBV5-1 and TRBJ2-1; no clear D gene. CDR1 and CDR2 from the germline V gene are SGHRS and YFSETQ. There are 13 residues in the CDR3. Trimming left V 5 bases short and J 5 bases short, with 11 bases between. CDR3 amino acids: CASRFPADNEQFF. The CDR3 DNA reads TGCGCCAGCAGATTCCCGGCCGACAATGAGCAGTTCTTC.

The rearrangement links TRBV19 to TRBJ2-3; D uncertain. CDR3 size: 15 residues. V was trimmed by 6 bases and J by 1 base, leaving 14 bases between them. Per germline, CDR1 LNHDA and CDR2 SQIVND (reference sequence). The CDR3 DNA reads TGTGCCAGTAGGCCTTTAGACAAAGGCACAGATACGCAGTATTTT. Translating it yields CASRPLDKGTDTQYF.

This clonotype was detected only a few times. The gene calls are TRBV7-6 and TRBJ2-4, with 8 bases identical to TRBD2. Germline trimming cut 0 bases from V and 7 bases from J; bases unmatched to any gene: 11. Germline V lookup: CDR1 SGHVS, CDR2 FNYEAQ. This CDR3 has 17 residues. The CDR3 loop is CASSLAQGLVEGNIQYF. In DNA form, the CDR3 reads TGTGCCAGCAGCTTAGCGCAGGGACTAGTAGAGGGCAACATTCAGTACTTC.

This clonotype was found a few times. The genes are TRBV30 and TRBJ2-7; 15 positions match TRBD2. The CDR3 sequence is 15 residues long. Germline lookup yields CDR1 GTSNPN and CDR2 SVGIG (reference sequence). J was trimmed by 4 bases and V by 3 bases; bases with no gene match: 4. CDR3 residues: CAWSRGLAGGYEQYF. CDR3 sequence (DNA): TGTGCCTGGAGCCGGGGACTAGCGGGGGGTTACGAGCAGTACTTC.

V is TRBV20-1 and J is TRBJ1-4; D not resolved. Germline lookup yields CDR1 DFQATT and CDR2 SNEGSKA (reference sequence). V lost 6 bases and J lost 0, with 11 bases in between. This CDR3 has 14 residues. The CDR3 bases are TGCAGTGCCCAAATCGGAGCAACTAATGAAAAACTGTTTTTT. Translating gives CSAQIGATNEKLFF.

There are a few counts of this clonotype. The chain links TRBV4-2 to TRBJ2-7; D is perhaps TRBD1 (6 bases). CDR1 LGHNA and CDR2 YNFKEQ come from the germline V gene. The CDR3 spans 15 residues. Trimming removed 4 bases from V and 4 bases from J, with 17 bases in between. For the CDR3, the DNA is TGTGCCAGCAGCCGAGATAACAGGGCGTTGTACGAGCAGTACTTC. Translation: CASSRDNRALYEQYF.

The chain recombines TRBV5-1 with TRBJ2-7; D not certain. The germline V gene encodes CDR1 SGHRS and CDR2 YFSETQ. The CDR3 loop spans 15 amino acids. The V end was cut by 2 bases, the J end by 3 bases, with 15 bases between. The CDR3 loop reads CASSFGDSARYEQYF. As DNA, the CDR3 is TGCGCCAGCAGCTTTGGAGACTCCGCCCGCTACGAGCAGTACTTC.

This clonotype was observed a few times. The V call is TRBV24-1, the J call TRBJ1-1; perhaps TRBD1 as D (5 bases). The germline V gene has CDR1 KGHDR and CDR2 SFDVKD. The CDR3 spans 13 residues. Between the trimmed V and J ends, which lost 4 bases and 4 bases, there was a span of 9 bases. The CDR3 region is CATSEGRGTEAFF. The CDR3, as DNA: TGTGCCACCAGTGAGGGTAGGGGCACTGAAGCTTTCTTT.